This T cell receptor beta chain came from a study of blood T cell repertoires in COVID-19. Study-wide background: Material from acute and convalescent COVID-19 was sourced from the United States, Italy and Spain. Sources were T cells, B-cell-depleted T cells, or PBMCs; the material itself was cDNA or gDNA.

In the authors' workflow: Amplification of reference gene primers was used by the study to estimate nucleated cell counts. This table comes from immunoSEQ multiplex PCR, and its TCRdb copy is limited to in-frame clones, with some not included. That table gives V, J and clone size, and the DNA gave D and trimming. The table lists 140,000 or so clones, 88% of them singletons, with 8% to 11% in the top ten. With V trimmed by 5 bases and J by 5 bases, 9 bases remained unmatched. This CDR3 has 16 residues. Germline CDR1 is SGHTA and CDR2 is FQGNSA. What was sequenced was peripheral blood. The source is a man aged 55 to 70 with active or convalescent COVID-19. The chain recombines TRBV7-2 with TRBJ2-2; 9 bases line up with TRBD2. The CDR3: CASSLGSGSSTGELFF. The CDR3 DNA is TGTGCCAGCAGCCTCGGTAGCGGGAGCTCGACCGGGGAGCTGTTTTTT.